A single sample gave rise to the 28 T cell receptor beta chains below, sequenced in a study of blood T cell repertoires in COVID-19. The data were produced by immunoSEQ multiplex PCR, yet TCRdb's version contains in-frame clones alone and is incomplete. There are about 160,000 clones in the sample; roughly 83% occur only once, and 11% to 15% lies in the top ten. Sample: peripheral blood. The receptor source for this set is a man aged 18 to 35 with active or convalescent COVID-19.

The rearrangement joins TRBV10-2 to TRBJ2-1, with 11 bases aligning to TRBD2. This CDR3 region has 15 residues. The germline V gene encodes CDR1 WSHSY and CDR2 SAAADI. V was pared by 8 bases and J by 0 bases, with 3 bases of the junction left unmatched. The CDR3 reads CASYSGGASYNEQFF. The DNA of the CDR3 is TGCGCCAGCTATAGCGGGGGGGCCTCCTACAATGAGCAGTTCTTC.

The chain recombines TRBV30 with TRBJ1-3; D is possibly TRBD1 (5 bases). The V and J ends lost 5 bases and 3 bases respectively, with 11 bases between them. Germline lookup yields CDR1 GTSNPN and CDR2 SVGIG (reference sequence). The CDR3 has 13 amino acids. CDR3 sequence: CAWGIQVGNTIYF. The CDR3 DNA reads as TGTGCCTGGGGAATACAGGTTGGAAACACCATATATTTT.

The rearrangement joins TRBV5-4 to TRBJ2-3; D might be TRBD2 (6 bases). The germline V gene encodes CDR1 SGHNT and CDR2 YYREEE (reference sequence). Trimming pared 4 bases from V and 1 base from J, leaving 16 bases between. This CDR3 is 16 amino acids long. The CDR3 protein is CASSLVAVTRTDTQYF. The DNA of the CDR3 is TGTGCCAGCAGCCTAGTAGCGGTAACACGCACAGATACGCAGTATTTT.

The chain links TRBV13 to TRBJ2-1, with D hard to call. The CDR3 is made up of 16 amino acids. Trimming cost V 5 bases and J 5 bases, with 19 bases left between them. The germline V gene encodes CDR1 PRHDT and CDR2 FYEKMQ (reference sequence). The CDR3 sequence is CASSPHPLVWNNEQFF. The CDR3 nucleotides read TGTGCCAGCAGCCCCCACCCCCTAGTTTGGAACAATGAGCAGTTCTTC.

This chain links TRBV12-5 with TRBJ1-1, with D possibly being TRBD1 (6 bases). This CDR3 is 17 amino acids long. The ends were cut back, 5 bases at V and 0 bases at J, with 19 bases in the middle. The V gene's germline CDR1 is LGHNT and CDR2 FRNRAP. CDR3 region: CASGPHPRGAVNTEAFF. The DNA of the CDR3 is TGTGCTAGTGGTCCCCATCCCAGGGGAGCAGTGAACACTGAAGCTTTCTTT. The full variable domain, its missing parts supplied by reference TRBV12-5 and TRBJ1-1, is DARVTQTPRHKVTEMGQEVTMRCQPILGHNTVFWYRQTMMQGLELLAYFRNRAPLDDSGMPKDRFSAEMPDATLATLKIQPSEPRDSAVYFCASGPHPRGAVNTEAFFGQGTRLTVV.

V is TRBV19 and J is TRBJ1-2; maybe TRBD1 (5 bases). V lost 6 bases and J lost 3, with 23 bases in between. CDR3 length equals 17 residues. The V gene's germline CDR1 is LNHDA and CDR2 SQIVND (reference sequence). The CDR3 protein is CASSAPPEDSPHYGYTF. CDR3 sequence (DNA): TGTGCCAGTAGCGCGCCCCCCGAAGACAGTCCCCACTATGGCTACACCTTC.

The rearrangement joins TRBV5-1 to TRBJ1-6, with 8 bases fitting TRBD1. The V and J ends lost 5 bases and 7 bases, in that order; junction bases with no gene match: 14. CDR1 and CDR2 from the germline V gene are SGHRS and YFSETQ. The CDR3 spans 17 residues. CDR3 coding DNA: TGCGCCAGCAGTTTATTATCAGGGGGCGGTATGAATTCACCCCTCCACTTT. As protein: CASSLLSGGGMNSPLHF.

The gene calls are TRBV12-5 and TRBJ1-6; TRBD1 matches at 9 bases. The CDR3 has 15 amino acids. The V segment lost 7 bases and the J segment 8 bases; nucleotides outside the gene matches: 9. Germline lookup yields CDR1 LGHNT and CDR2 FRNRAP. CDR3 residues: CASARDREVDSPLHF. As DNA, the CDR3 is TGTGCTAGTGCCCGGGACAGGGAGGTCGATTCACCCCTCCACTTT. Filled out from reference TRBV12-5 and TRBJ1-6, the complete variable domain reads DARVTQTPRHKVTEMGQEVTMRCQPILGHNTVFWYRQTMMQGLELLAYFRNRAPLDDSGMPKDRFSAEMPDATLATLKIQPSEPRDSAVYFCASARDREVDSPLHFGNGTRLTVT.

This chain connects TRBV7-9 to TRBJ1-2; D is uncertain. The germline gives CDR1 SEHNR, CDR2 FQNEAQ (reference sequence). CDR3 length equals 14 residues. The ends were cut back, 4 bases at V and 6 bases at J, with 15 bases in the middle. The DNA for the CDR3 is TGTGCCAGCAGCTCCTCGTTTGGGAGGGATGGCTACACCTTC. It yields the protein CASSSSFGRDGYTF.

The rearrangement uses TRBV2 and TRBJ1-1; D is perhaps TRBD1 (5 bases). Trimming left V 9 bases short and J 6 bases short, with 17 bases between. The CDR3 loop spans 13 amino acids. From germline, CDR1 is SNHLY and CDR2 FYNNEI. CDR3: CASRDFQAAEAFF. CDR3 nucleotide sequence: TGTGCCAGTCGGGACTTCCAGGCCGCTGAAGCTTTCTTT. The whole variable domain, remainder taken from reference TRBV2 and TRBJ1-1, is EPEVTQTPSHQVTQMGQEVILRCVPISNHLYFYWYRQILGQKVEFLVSFYNNEISEKSEIFDDQFSVERPDGSNFTLKIRSTKLEDSAMYFCASRDFQAAEAFFGQGTRLTVV.

This sequence joins TRBV19 and TRBJ2-2; D is perhaps TRBD2 (7 bases). Germline V gene lookup returns CDR1 LNHDA and CDR2 SQIVND (reference sequence). The length of the CDR3 is 15 residues. V was clipped by 4 bases and J by 3 bases, with 12 bases between them. The CDR3 DNA is TGTGCCAGTAGTACGCGGGGGCGGGACACCGGGGAGCTGTTTTTT. Its protein is CASSTRGRDTGELFF. The variable domain in full, with the rest retrieved from reference TRBV19 and TRBJ2-2, is DGGITQSPKYLFRKEGQNVTLSCEQNLNHDAMYWYRQDPGQGLRLIYYSQIVNDFQKGDIAEGYSVSREKKESFPLTVTSAQKNPTAFYLCASSTRGRDTGELFFGEGSRLTVL.

The rearrangement links TRBV7-2 to TRBJ1-1, with a weak D call TRBD1 (6 bases). The CDR3 length is 15 residues. Deletions cut 3 bases from V and 5 bases from J, with 16 bases between. Germline loops: CDR1 SGHTA, CDR2 FQGNSA. The CDR3 loop is CASSFTGSRETEAFF. CDR3 bases: TGTGCCAGCAGCTTCACAGGGTCCCGCGAGACTGAAGCTTTCTTT.

In nucleotides, the CDR3 is TGTGCCAGCAGCTTATTTCGGGAGGAGGGATTGGTTACTTTCTTT. This translates into CASSLFREEGLVTFF. V usage is TRBV7-9 and J usage is TRBJ1-1; D uncertain. V was trimmed by 2 bases and J by 12 bases, leaving 22 bases between them. CDR3 length: 15 residues. In germline, CDR1 is SEHNR, CDR2 FQNEAQ (reference sequence).

The DNA of the CDR3 is TGCGCCAGCAGCCAAGATCCCAGGTACTCTGGAAACACCATATATTTT. Its protein product is CASSQDPRYSGNTIYF. The rearrangement uses TRBV4-1 and TRBJ1-3; D unclear. The germline V gene has CDR1 MGHRA and CDR2 YSYEKL. V was clipped by 0 bases and J by 0 bases, with 9 bases between them. The CDR3 consists of 16 residues.

The V gene is TRBV5-4, the J gene TRBJ2-3; D gene ambiguous. CDR1 SGHNT and CDR2 YYREEE come from the germline V gene (reference sequence). Between the trimmed V and J ends, which lost 7 bases and 3 bases, there was a span of 15 bases. This CDR3 region has 14 residues. DNA of the CDR3: TGTGCCAGCTGGAGTGGCAGAAGTACAGATACGCAGTATTTT. Its translation: CASWSGRSTDTQYF.

This chain joins TRBV9 and TRBJ1-4; 8 bases fit TRBD1. The CDR3 loop spans 17 amino acids. In germline, CDR1 is SGDLS, CDR2 YYNGEE. V dropped 3 bases and J dropped 5; count of bases not matched to a gene: 12. The CDR3 bases are TGTGCCAGCAGCGGCAATCTGGGGGGGACAGGAAATGAAAAACTGTTTTTT. This gives the protein CASSGNLGGTGNEKLFF.

This chain uses TRBV7-7 with TRBJ2-7; 8 bases are a match to TRBD1. The CDR3 consists of 15 residues. V dropped 3 bases and J dropped 3; count of bases not matched to a gene: 7. Germline V gene sequence: CDR1 SSHAT, CDR2 FNYEAQ (reference sequence). This chain's CDR3 is CASSFGQGGNYEQYF. In DNA, the CDR3 is TGTGCCAGCAGCTTTGGACAGGGAGGAAACTACGAGCAGTACTTC.

This sequence joins TRBV2 and TRBJ1-4; 8 bases align to TRBD1. V gave up 11 bases and J gave up 8 bases; unmatched junction bases: 7. The length of the CDR3 is 12 residues. Germline CDR1 reads SNHLY; CDR2 reads FYNNEI. In DNA form, the CDR3 reads TGTGCCGGAGGGACAGGAGTAGAAAAACTGTTTTTT. This encodes CAGGTGVEKLFF.

The chain joins TRBV4-3 to TRBJ2-1; 7 positions match TRBD2. The germline V gene has CDR1 LGHNA and CDR2 YSLEER. This CDR3 is built from 17 residues. V lost 0 bases, J lost 4 bases, and 9 bases stayed unmatched. The CDR3 sequence is CASSQDPAGEGYNEQFF. The CDR3 nucleotides read TGCGCCAGCAGCCAAGATCCGGCGGGAGAAGGTTACAATGAGCAGTTCTTC.

The J gene is TRBJ1-3, the V gene TRBV3-1 (or the pseudogene TRBV3-2); 9 nucleotides match TRBD1. J was trimmed by 0 bases and V by 4 bases; bases with no gene match: 4. The germline CDR1 and CDR2 sequences are LGHDT and YNNKEL (reference sequence). This CDR3 has 16 residues. The CDR3 nucleotides are TGTGCCAGCAGCCCCGGGACAGGGACCTCTGGAAACACCATATATTTT. Protein sequence: CASSPGTGTSGNTIYF.

The V and J genes are TRBV7-2 and TRBJ2-1; 9 nucleotides match TRBD2. CDR1 and CDR2 from the germline V gene are SGHTA and FQGNSA. V gave up 5 bases and J gave up 5 bases; unmatched junction bases: 7. The CDR3 runs 15 residues. The CDR3 DNA reads as TGTGCCAGCAGCCAGACTAGCGGCCCACACAATGAGCAGTTCTTC. Its protein product is CASSQTSGPHNEQFF.

V gene TRBV2 combines with J gene TRBJ2-7, with TRBD1 matching 11 bases. V trimming: 2 bases; J trimming: 9 bases; junction bases outside the gene matches: 6. CDR1 and CDR2 from the germline V gene are SNHLY and FYNNEI. The CDR3 spans 14 residues. This chain's CDR3 is CASSEPGQGGSQYF. In DNA form, the CDR3 reads TGTGCCAGCAGTGAACCGGGACAGGGGGGCTCGCAGTACTTC.

The rearrangement joins TRBV19 to TRBJ1-1, with a possible D match to TRBD1 (6 bases). Germline lookup yields CDR1 LNHDA and CDR2 SQIVND (reference sequence). The CDR3 contains 14 residues. Trimming stripped 3 bases from V and 1 base from J, with 9 bases between. DNA of the CDR3: TGTGCCAGTAGTATCACGACAGGGAACACTGAAGCTTTCTTT. Encoded protein: CASSITTGNTEAFF.

V usage is TRBV7-2 and J usage is TRBJ1-5; 8 positions agree with TRBD1. V lost 1 base to trimming and J lost 7 bases; unmatched junction nucleotides: 6. The germline gives CDR1 SGHTA, CDR2 FQGNSA. The CDR3 runs to 15 residues. The CDR3 nucleotides read TGTGCCAGCAGCTTAGTTCAGGGGGCACGACAGCCCCAGCATTTT. Encoded protein: CASSLVQGARQPQHF.

The J gene is TRBJ1-2, the V gene TRBV6-2 or TRBV6-3; D unresolved. The CDR3 sequence is 15 residues long. V was pared by 0 bases and J by 8 bases, with 16 bases between. Per the germline V gene, CDR1 is MNHEY and CDR2 is SVGEGT. CDR3 amino acids: CASSYSLRVAGGYTF. CDR3 DNA: TGTGCCAGCAGTTACTCCTTGCGGGTCGCCGGCGGCTACACCTTC.

V is TRBV9 and J is TRBJ2-2, with 10 nucleotides matching TRBD1. Germline V gene data show CDR1 as SGDLS and CDR2 as YYNGEE. V shed 5 bases, J shed 6 bases, and the junction held 4 bases outside the gene matches. This CDR3 comprises 14 residues. The CDR3 region has the DNA TGTGCCAGCAGAGACAGGGGGCGTGCCGGGGAGCTGTTTTTT. Residues: CASRDRGRAGELFF.

The V call is TRBV19, the J call TRBJ2-1; D may be TRBD1 (7 bases). CDR3 length: 14 amino acids. V lost 3 bases, J lost 8 bases, and 14 bases lay in between. Germline CDR1 and CDR2: LNHDA and SQIVND (reference sequence). CDR3 amino acids: CASSMGRGADEQFF. Here the CDR3 DNA reads TGTGCCAGTAGTATGGGCAGGGGGGCGGATGAGCAGTTCTTC.

The chain couples TRBV9 to TRBJ1-2; 10 bases align to TRBD1. The V and J ends lost 3 bases and 8 bases, in that order; junction bases with no gene match: 10. The CDR3 has 15 amino acids. Germline-derived CDR1 and CDR2 are SGDLS and YYNGEE. The CDR3 DNA reads as TGTGCCAGCAGCGCATCCGGACAGGGGGATTTGGGCTACACCTTC. It codes for CASSASGQGDLGYTF.